The table lists the clone carrying this T cell receptor (beta chain) with many counts. The target antigen is unknown. TCRdb reprocessed the PCR reads with MiXCR, giving one entry per CDR3 protein. Seen here are 250,000 to 400,000 distinct CDR3 sequences, about 20% observed once, and the top ten hold under 0.95%. The V gene's germline CDR1 is MNHEY and CDR2 SVGAGI. V lost 6 bases, J lost 0 bases, and 7 bases stayed unmatched. The CDR3 spans 16 residues. Sorted cell numbers of about 17,000 to 1,000,000, with 10%, 30% or 50% RNA, served as input for naive CD8 libraries. This specimen belongs to a study of molecular identifiers for immune sequencing clone quantification. Study summary: RNA from approximately 20,000 or 100,000 naive CD8 cells was split five ways in replicates, with four sequenced.

Findings and limits, study-wide: A single cell's spiked Jurkat TCR RNA was reportedly detectable among roughly 920,000 naive cells.

The sequence was obtained from a human donor in good health. Some libraries in this study had Jurkat cell RNA spiked in. The V call is TRBV6-5, the J call TRBJ2-2; 7 positions agree with TRBD1. The sample consisted of naive CD8+ T cells from blood, with Jurkat cell RNA spiked in. The sample's subset: FACS-sorted CD8+CD4-CCR7+CD45RA+ naive T cells. CDR3: CASRFRDSPNTGELFF. The CDR3, as DNA: TGTGCCAGCAGATTTCGGGACAGCCCGAACACCGGGGAGCTGTTTTTT.